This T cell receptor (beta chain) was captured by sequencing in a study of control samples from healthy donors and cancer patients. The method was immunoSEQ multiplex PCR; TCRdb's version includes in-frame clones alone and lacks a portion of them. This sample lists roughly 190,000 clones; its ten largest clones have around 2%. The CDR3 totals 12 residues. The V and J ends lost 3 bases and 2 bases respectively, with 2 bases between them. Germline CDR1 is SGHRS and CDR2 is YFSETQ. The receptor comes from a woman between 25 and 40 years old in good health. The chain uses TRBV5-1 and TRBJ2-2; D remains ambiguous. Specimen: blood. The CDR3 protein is CASSYNTGELFF. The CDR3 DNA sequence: TGCGCCAGCAGCTATAACACCGGGGAGCTGTTTTTT. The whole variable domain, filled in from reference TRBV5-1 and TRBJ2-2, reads KAGVTQTPRYLIKTRGQQVTLSCSPISGHRSVSWYQQTPGQGLQFLFEYFSETQRNKGNFPGRFSGRQFSNSRSEMNVSTLELGDSALYLCASSYNTGELFFGEGSRLTVL.